The following is a TCR beta chain sequence with its context. The antigen is undetermined. TCRdb re-derived calls from the 5' RACE reads in MiXCR, one entry per CDR3 protein. The table lists about 100,000 distinct CDR3 sequences, 13% of them singletons. This sample was taken from a study of early T cells in non-severe SARS-CoV-2 infection. Study-wide results and limits: Using VDJdb, the matching emphasized anti-spike CD8 responses while missing private and CD4 specificities.

Sequencing input: whole blood. The TCR was taken from an adult who was a healthcare worker with PCR-confirmed SARS-CoV-2 infection or an uninfected control (not recorded which).

In DNA form, the CDR3 reads TGTGCCAGCAGCAATGATGCGCCAGGACAAGCACACGCGAACACCGGGGAGCTGTTTTTT. This encodes CASSNDAPGQAHANTGELFF. This chain joins TRBV11-1 and TRBJ2-2, with a weak D call TRBD1 (5 bases). Germline CDR1 reads SGHAT; CDR2 reads FQDESV (reference sequence). V was cut by 5 bases and J by 0 bases, with 25 bases left in between. This CDR3 comprises 20 residues.